Following are 19 T cell receptor beta chains from one sample sequenced in a study of blood T cell repertoires in COVID-19. Using immunoSEQ multiplex PCR, the repertoire was profiled, and TCRdb retains in-frame clones only, with some absent. Of some 140,000 clones in the sample, roughly 83% were seen once. Input material: peripheral blood. The receptors stem from a woman aged 55-75 years with acute or convalescent COVID-19.

The chain couples TRBV7-2 to TRBJ1-3; weak D call: TRBD1 (6 bases). The germline V gene has CDR1 SGHTA and CDR2 FQGNSA. The CDR3 consists of 13 residues. The V gene lost 5 bases and the J gene lost 2 bases, with 7 bases spanning the gap. The CDR3 reads CASSPGAGNTIYF. CDR3 nucleotide sequence: TGTGCCAGCAGCCCAGGGGCTGGAAACACCATATATTTT.

The chain couples TRBV6-5 to TRBJ1-5; D unclear. CDR1 is MNHEY, CDR2 SVGAGI, per germline. The CDR3 sequence is 14 residues long. Trimming took 0 bases from V and 1 from J, leaving 4 bases between them. CDR3 residues: CASSYSRSNQPQHF. As DNA, the CDR3 is TGTGCCAGCAGTTACTCGAGGAGCAATCAGCCCCAGCATTTT.

Only a few counts were recorded for this clone. The rearrangement joins TRBV28 to TRBJ1-4; D not certain. The CDR3 runs 16 residues. The V and J ends lost 4 bases and 2 bases respectively, with 14 bases between them. Looked up from germline, CDR1 is MDHEN and CDR2 is SYDVKM. The CDR3 sequence is CASSSLEGGTNEKLFF. In DNA form, the CDR3 reads TGTGCCAGCAGTTCCCTAGAGGGTGGGACTAATGAAAAACTGTTTTTT.

The chain combines TRBV5-8 with TRBJ2-5; no clear D gene. This CDR3 comprises 10 residues. V dropped 7 bases and J dropped 1 base, with 2 bases sitting between them. Germline V gene sequence: CDR1 SGHTS, CDR2 YDEGEE. The CDR3 reads CASRQETQYF. The CDR3 nucleotides are TGTGCCAGCCGCCAAGAGACCCAGTACTTC.

The rearrangement uses TRBV5-1 and TRBJ2-7; TRBD1 is a possible D gene (6 bases). With 3 bases removed from V and 2 bases from J, the gap between germline ends came to 15 bases. The CDR3 spans 15 residues. The V gene's germline CDR1 is SGHRS and CDR2 YFSETQ. The CDR3 sequence is CASSSSGQAPYEQYF. CDR3 sequence (DNA): TGCGCCAGCAGCTCCTCGGGACAAGCTCCCTACGAGCAGTACTTC.

V is TRBV30 and J is TRBJ1-2; D gene uncertain. V lost 0 bases and J 10 bases, leaving 9 bases between the germline ends. CDR1 GTSNPN and CDR2 SVGIG come from the germline V gene (reference sequence). The length of the CDR3 is 11 residues. The CDR3 sequence: CAWSVLVHYTF. For the CDR3, the DNA is TGTGCCTGGAGTGTACTTGTTCACTACACCTTC.

The chain recombines TRBV6-5 with TRBJ2-3; 9 positions agree with TRBD2. V trimming: 10 bases; J trimming: 1 base; junction bases outside the gene matches: 6. The V gene's germline CDR1 is MNHEY and CDR2 SVGAGI. CDR3 length: 14 residues. The CDR3 protein is CATSAGGRTDTQYF. In DNA, the CDR3 is TGTGCCACCTCAGCGGGGGGACGCACAGATACGCAGTATTTT.

The chain recombines TRBV19 with TRBJ1-5, with TRBD1 matching over 7 bases. V trimming: 5 bases; J trimming: 5 bases; junction bases outside the gene matches: 6. Looked up from germline, CDR1 is LNHDA and CDR2 is SQIVND (reference sequence). CDR3 length equals 14 residues. The CDR3 region is CASSLRQGYQPQHF. The CDR3 DNA reads as TGTGCCAGTAGTCTACGACAGGGTTATCAGCCCCAGCATTTT.

This clone was seen once. This rearrangement joins TRBV2 to TRBJ2-7, with a possible D match to TRBD1 (5 bases). CDR3 size: 16 residues. V gave up 2 bases and J gave up 2 bases, with 16 bases separating them. Germline loops: CDR1 SNHLY, CDR2 FYNNEI. The chain's CDR3 is CASSERLAGRTYEQYV. DNA of the CDR3: TGTGCCAGCAGTGAAAGGTTGGCAGGGCGAACCTACGAGCAGTACGTC.

The chain employs TRBV29-1 and TRBJ1-1; D is unresolved. CDR3 length equals 13 residues. V was pared by 6 bases and J by 0 bases, with 11 bases between. Germline CDR1 and CDR2: SQVTM and ANQGSEA. The CDR3 nucleotides read TGCAGCGTCGCCGTAGATTTGAACACTGAAGCTTTCTTT. It is translated as CSVAVDLNTEAFF.

The chain carries TRBV5-1 and TRBJ2-3; 7 bases agree with TRBD1. CDR1 SGHRS and CDR2 YFSETQ come from the germline V gene. CDR3 length equals 17 residues. J gave up 3 bases and V 3 bases, and 13 bases lay outside the gene matches. CDR3 coding DNA: TGCGCCAGCAGCTCGGACCACAGGGGAGCGAATACAGATACGCAGTATTTT. This encodes CASSSDHRGANTDTQYF.

The rearrangement links TRBV2 to TRBJ1-1, with 11 nucleotides matching TRBD1. Germline-derived CDR1 and CDR2 are SNHLY and FYNNEI. The CDR3 spans 14 residues. Trimming cost V 6 bases and J 5 bases; bases outside gene matches: 5. The CDR3 is CASSKDRGRTEAFF. As DNA, the CDR3 is TGTGCCAGCAGCAAGGACAGGGGGCGAACTGAAGCTTTCTTT.

The rearrangement links TRBV11-2 to TRBJ1-5; no reliable D call. The CDR3 totals 14 residues. Between the trimmed V and J ends, which lost 5 bases and 3 bases, there was a span of 11 bases. The germline V gene has CDR1 SGHAT and CDR2 FQNNGV. The CDR3 protein is CASSPTAPNQPQHF. The CDR3 nucleotides read TGTGCCAGCAGCCCAACAGCTCCCAATCAGCCCCAGCATTTT.

The chain employs TRBV19 and TRBJ2-7; possibly TRBD1 for D (5 bases). V was cut by 3 bases and J by 1 base, with 7 bases left in between. This CDR3 is 13 amino acids long. Looked up from germline, CDR1 is LNHDA and CDR2 is SQIVND (reference sequence). The CDR3 coding sequence is TGTGCCAGTAGTATTTCAGGGTCCTACGAGCAGTACTTC. Translating gives CASSISGSYEQYF.

This chain joins TRBV27 and TRBJ1-5; a weak D match, TRBD1 (5 bases). The germline V and J ends were trimmed by 3 bases and 5 bases, with 8 bases remaining between them. The CDR3 is 13 residues long. Germline V gives CDR1 MNHEY, CDR2 SMNVEV (reference sequence). CDR3 loop: CASSFRDHQPQHF. Here the CDR3 DNA reads TGTGCCAGCAGTTTCAGGGATCATCAGCCCCAGCATTTT.

This clone was counted a single time. The gene calls are TRBV7-9 and TRBJ1-2; 10 nucleotides align to TRBD1. In germline, CDR1 is SEHNR, CDR2 FQNEAQ (reference sequence). The CDR3 runs 14 residues. V trimming: 0 bases; J trimming: 6 bases; junction bases outside the gene matches: 1. This chain's CDR3 is CASSLAGQGNGYTF. In DNA, the CDR3 is TGTGCCAGCAGCTTAGCGGGACAGGGGAATGGCTACACCTTC. Combining the CDR3 with reference TRBV7-9 and TRBJ1-2 gives the whole variable domain DTGVSQNPRHKITKRGQNVTFRCDPISEHNRLYWYRQTLGQGPEFLTYFQNEAQLEKSRLLSDRFSAERPKGSFSTLEIQRTEQGDSAMYLCASSLAGQGNGYTFGSGTRLTVV.

The chain joins TRBV30 to TRBJ1-6; 10 bases line up with TRBD1. Trimming cost V 1 base and J 9 bases; bases outside gene matches: 6. The CDR3 has 15 amino acids. Germline loops: CDR1 GTSNPN, CDR2 SVGIG (reference sequence). CDR3 in DNA: TGTGCCTGGAGTGGACAGGGGGCTAAAGTTTCACCCCTCCACTTT. This gives the protein CAWSGQGAKVSPLHF.

The chain couples TRBV18 to TRBJ2-1; 7 nucleotides agree with TRBD2. V lost 6 bases and J lost 9; bases outside the gene matches: 8. The CDR3 has 13 amino acids. Germline V gene data show CDR1 as KGHSH and CDR2 as LQKENI. In DNA form, the CDR3 reads TGTGCCAGCTCTCAAACGGGGGGTACTGAGCAGTTCTTC. It encodes CASSQTGGTEQFF.

The gene calls are TRBV29-1 and TRBJ2-7; D is unclear. V was shortened by 4 bases and J by 3 bases, with 16 bases between the two germline ends. The CDR3 is 14 residues long. Germline V gene sequence: CDR1 SQVTM, CDR2 ANQGSEA. In DNA, the CDR3 is TGCAGCGTTGCAGACCGCTTCGCTAACTACGAGCAGTACTTC. It is translated as CSVADRFANYEQYF.